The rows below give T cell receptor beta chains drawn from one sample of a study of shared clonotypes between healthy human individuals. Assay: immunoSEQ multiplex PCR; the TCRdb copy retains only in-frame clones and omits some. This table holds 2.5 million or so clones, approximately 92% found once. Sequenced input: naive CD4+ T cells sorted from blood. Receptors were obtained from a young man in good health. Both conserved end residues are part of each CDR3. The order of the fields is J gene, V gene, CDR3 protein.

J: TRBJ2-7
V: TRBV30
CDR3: CAWSVYGGGEQYF

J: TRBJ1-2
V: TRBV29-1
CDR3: CSVVGTANYGYTF

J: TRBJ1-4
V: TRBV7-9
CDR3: CASTVWTGAPMSYEKLFF

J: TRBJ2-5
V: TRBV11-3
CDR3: CASSSGTQETQYF

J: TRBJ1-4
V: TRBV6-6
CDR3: CASGQGHEKLFF

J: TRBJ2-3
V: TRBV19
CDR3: CASSIQSALAGARDTQYF

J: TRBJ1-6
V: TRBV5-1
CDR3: CASSAGQGRSSYNSPLHF

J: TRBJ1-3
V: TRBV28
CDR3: CASTSGTVSGNTIYF

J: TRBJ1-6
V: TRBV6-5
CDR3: CASSYSGQGNSPLHF

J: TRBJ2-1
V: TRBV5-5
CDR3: CASSAGTGFSSYNEQFF

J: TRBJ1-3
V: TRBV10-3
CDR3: CAIIPDRSSGNTIYF

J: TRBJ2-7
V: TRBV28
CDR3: CASSVSAQGAREQYF

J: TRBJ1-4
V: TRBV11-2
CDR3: CASSPVTATNEKLFF

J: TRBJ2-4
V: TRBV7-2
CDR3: CASSPMEAKNIQYF

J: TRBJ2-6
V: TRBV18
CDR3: CASSPAGLAGANVLTF

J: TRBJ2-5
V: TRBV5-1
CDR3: CASSWGEGAETQYF

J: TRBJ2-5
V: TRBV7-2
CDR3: CASRPTGFGETQYF

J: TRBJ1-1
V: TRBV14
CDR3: CATSRQALNTEAFF

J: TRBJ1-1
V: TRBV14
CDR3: CASSQGGPGQVGAEAFF

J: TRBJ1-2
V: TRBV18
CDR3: CASSPLQGDYGYTF

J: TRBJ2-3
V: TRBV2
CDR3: CASSRRDGYTDTQYF

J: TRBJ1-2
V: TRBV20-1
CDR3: CSAREADGYTF

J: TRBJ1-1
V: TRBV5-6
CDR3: CASSFGDRSGTEAFF

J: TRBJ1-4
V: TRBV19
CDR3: CASSPLSGTGGEKLFF

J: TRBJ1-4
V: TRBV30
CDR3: CAWNGRPQGEKLFF

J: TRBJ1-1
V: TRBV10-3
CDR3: CAISVGSEAFF

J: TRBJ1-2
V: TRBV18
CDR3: CASSPQGPGYTF

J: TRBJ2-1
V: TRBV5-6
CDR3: CASSLDKEEFF

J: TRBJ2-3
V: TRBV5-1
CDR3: CASSLAGSGKDTQYF

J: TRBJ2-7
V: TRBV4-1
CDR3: CASSQPATGSLSYEQYF

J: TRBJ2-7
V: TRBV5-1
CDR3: CASSKDNSYEQYF

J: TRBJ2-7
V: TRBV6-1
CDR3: CASIAAGGYEQYF

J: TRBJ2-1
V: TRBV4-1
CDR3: CASSHAGVSYNEQFF

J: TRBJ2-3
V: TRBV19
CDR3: CASSKTAMGRVTDTQYF

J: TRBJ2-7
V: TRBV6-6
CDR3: CASRPGQMNEQYF

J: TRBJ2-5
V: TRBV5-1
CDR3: CASSSSGNQETQYF

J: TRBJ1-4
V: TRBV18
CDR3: CASSPTAGTVIEKLFF

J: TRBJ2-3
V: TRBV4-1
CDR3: CASRAAGGKDTQYF

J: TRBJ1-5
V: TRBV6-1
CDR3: CASSDATGVGNQPQHF

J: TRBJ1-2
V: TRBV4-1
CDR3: CASSQEGGPVYGYTF

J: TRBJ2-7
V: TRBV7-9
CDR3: CASSLAGQGANEQYF

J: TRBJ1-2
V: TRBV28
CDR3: CASSFPGQGAYGYTF

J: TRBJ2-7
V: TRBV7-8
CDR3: CASSLGPLVSYEQYF